These 25 T cell receptor beta chains were all obtained from the same sample, sequenced in a study of T cell changes during pregnancy in multiple sclerosis. Profiled with immunoSEQ multiplex PCR; TCRdb holds only in-frame clones, not every one. The data show around 80,000 clones, about 91% seen once. Sequenced here: peripheral blood, sampled before pregnancy. Source of these receptors: a female donor with multiple sclerosis, enrolled in a pregnancy study.

This sequence joins TRBV13 and TRBJ2-7; maybe TRBD1 (7 bases). The CDR3 is made up of 15 amino acids. The V end was cut by 3 bases, the J end by 2 bases, with 14 bases between. CDR1 and CDR2 from the germline V gene are PRHDT and FYEKMQ (reference sequence). This CDR3 is CASSLEGAQTYEQYF. As DNA, the CDR3 is TGTGCCAGCAGCTTGGAGGGGGCCCAAACCTACGAGCAGTACTTC.

This clone was seen once. As DNA, the CDR3 is TGCAGTGCTAGAGATCCAGGCCATCTGTTTTTT. This gives the protein CSARDPGHLFF. The gene calls are TRBV20-1 and TRBJ1-4, with unresolved D. V was pared by 0 bases and J by 14 bases, with 10 bases between. The germline V gene encodes CDR1 DFQATT and CDR2 SNEGSKA (reference sequence). There are 11 residues in the CDR3.

The chain joins TRBV6-6 to TRBJ1-5; 9 nucleotides align to TRBD1. There are 13 residues in the CDR3. The V segment lost 7 bases and the J segment 6 bases; nucleotides outside the gene matches: 4. Germline CDR1 and CDR2: MNHNY and SVGAGI (reference sequence). The CDR3 bases are TGTGCCAGCACACAGGGGGCAGGTCAGCCCCAGCATTTT. Amino acid sequence: CASTQGAGQPQHF.

This rearrangement joins TRBV18 to TRBJ1-5, with 9 bases matching TRBD1. Germline CDR1 KGHSH, CDR2 LQKENI. V shed 3 bases, J shed 0 bases, and the junction held 15 bases outside the gene matches. This CDR3 contains 20 residues. CDR3 amino acids: CASSPFPRDREGYSNQPQHF. CDR3 bases: TGTGCCAGCTCACCCTTTCCCCGGGACAGGGAGGGTTATAGCAATCAGCCCCAGCATTTT.

This clone showed up just once. The rearrangement uses TRBV6-1 and TRBJ2-3; the match to TRBD2 covers 10 bases. The CDR3 contains 18 residues. CDR1 and CDR2 from the germline V gene are MNHNS and SASEGT. Trimming removed 2 bases from V and 0 bases from J; junction bases left unmatched: 8. In DNA form, the CDR3 reads TGTGCCAGCAGTGAACCTAGCGGGGGCTTCCCTAGCACAGATACGCAGTATTTT. Its protein is CASSEPSGGFPSTDTQYF.

CDR3 sequence: CASSLGTSAYEQYF. The CDR3 coding sequence is TGTGCCAGCAGCTTAGGGACTAGCGCCTACGAGCAGTACTTC. The chain employs TRBV7-9 and TRBJ2-7; 9 bases match TRBD2. Germline CDR1 and CDR2: SEHNR and FQNEAQ (reference sequence). CDR3 size: 14 residues. V trimming: 1 base; J trimming: 2 bases; junction bases outside the gene matches: 0.

The chain is built from TRBV5-6 and TRBJ1-1; the match to TRBD1 covers 10 bases. From germline, CDR1 is SGHDT and CDR2 YYEEEE. Losses at the gene ends were 5 bases for V and 2 bases for J; bases not matched to a gene: 12. There are 17 residues in the CDR3. For the CDR3, the DNA is TGTGCCAGCAGTAAGACAGGGGGCGGGATGGGTAACACTGAAGCTTTCTTT. Protein product: CASSKTGGGMGNTEAFF.

The rearrangement links TRBV19 to TRBJ1-5; TRBD1 aligns across 11 bases. The junction had 9 bases not matched to a gene; V was cut back by 8 bases and J by 6 bases. Per germline, CDR1 LNHDA and CDR2 SQIVND (reference sequence). The CDR3 spans 15 residues. The CDR3 here is CASAPGQGVGQPQHF. CDR3 coding DNA: TGTGCCAGTGCCCCGGGACAGGGGGTCGGTCAGCCCCAGCATTTT.

This CDR3 reads CASSPWTSENEQFF. As DNA, the CDR3 is TGTGCCAGCAGCCCATGGACTAGCGAAAATGAGCAGTTCTTC. The gene calls are TRBV7-9 and TRBJ2-1; 9 positions agree with TRBD2. Per the germline V gene, CDR1 is SEHNR and CDR2 is FQNEAQ (reference sequence). Unmatched junction bases numbered 6, after V lost 5 bases and J lost 7 bases. This CDR3 spans 14 amino acids.

This chain links TRBV15 with TRBJ2-2; 10 bases align to TRBD1. The germline gives CDR1 LNHNV, CDR2 YYDKDF (reference sequence). The CDR3 runs 15 residues. With 4 bases clipped from V and 7 bases from J, the junction kept 6 bases outside the gene matches. Written as DNA, the CDR3 is TGTGCCACCAGCAACGACAGGGGGCAAAGCGGGGAGCTGTTTTTT. Translation gives CATSNDRGQSGELFF.

This chain joins TRBV27 and TRBJ2-7; D is perhaps TRBD1 (6 bases). Germline V CDR1 and CDR2: MNHEY, SMNVEV (reference sequence). V was pared by 0 bases and J by 3 bases, with 15 bases between. The CDR3 sequence is 16 residues long. CDR3: CASSLSLGTRVYEQYF. As DNA, the CDR3 is TGTGCCAGCAGTTTATCATTGGGGACACGGGTCTACGAGCAGTACTTC.

V and J are TRBV9 and TRBJ1-1; D may be TRBD1 (5 bases). The germline gives CDR1 SGDLS, CDR2 YYNGEE. V was cut by 4 bases and J by 4 bases, with 11 bases left in between. There are 13 residues in the CDR3. The CDR3 DNA sequence: TGTGCCAGCAGCAACCCGGGGGGCACTGAAGCTTTCTTT. This encodes CASSNPGGTEAFF. Supplemented by reference TRBV9 and TRBJ1-1, the full variable domain reads DSGVTQTPKHLITATGQRVTLRCSPRSGDLSVYWYQQSLDQGLQFLIQYYNGEERAKGNILERFSAQQFPDLHSELNLSSLELGDSALYFCASSNPGGTEAFFGQGTRLTVV.

The chain carries TRBV25-1 and TRBJ2-7; 11 bases line up with TRBD1. Trimming cost V 2 bases and J 6 bases; bases outside gene matches: 3. The CDR3 is 14 residues long. The germline V gene has CDR1 MGHDK and CDR2 SYGVNS. The DNA of the CDR3 is TGTGCCAGCAGTGAACGTGGACAGGGGGCCGAGCAGTACTTC. Its protein is CASSERGQGAEQYF.

Written as DNA, the CDR3 is TGTGCCAGCAGAGACGACAGGGTTGCGGGCTATGGCTACACCTTC. Protein: CASRDDRVAGYGYTF. The chain is built from TRBV6-1 and TRBJ1-2; 7 nucleotides align to TRBD1. The CDR3 spans 15 residues. V trimming: 6 bases; J trimming: 4 bases; junction bases outside the gene matches: 11. CDR1 MNHNS and CDR2 SASEGT come from the germline V gene.

The V and J genes are TRBV13 and TRBJ1-2; D possibly corresponds to TRBD1 (6 bases). Trimming stripped 5 bases from V and 0 bases from J, with 13 bases between. The length of the CDR3 is 15 residues. Germline V CDR1 and CDR2: PRHDT, FYEKMQ (reference sequence). CDR3 loop: CASSATRGANYGYTF. In DNA form, the CDR3 reads TGTGCCAGCAGCGCCACCAGGGGAGCTAACTATGGCTACACCTTC.

This rearrangement joins TRBV14 to TRBJ2-2; a possible D gene is TRBD1 (5 bases). Trimming stripped 2 bases from V and 6 bases from J, with 13 bases between. The CDR3 runs to 15 residues. Germline V CDR1 and CDR2: SGHDN, FVKESK. CDR3 residues: CASSQNPTGPGELFF. DNA of the CDR3: TGTGCCAGCAGCCAAAACCCTACAGGTCCCGGGGAGCTGTTTTTT.

The rearrangement uses TRBV5-8 and TRBJ2-5; weak D call: TRBD1 (5 bases). V lost 0 bases, J lost 4 bases, and 10 bases lay in between. The CDR3 consists of 14 residues. Germline V lookup: CDR1 SGHTS, CDR2 YDEGEE. The CDR3 DNA reads TGTGCCAGCAGCTTGGCCAGGGCTCGAGAGACCCAGTACTTC. Its translation is CASSLARARETQYF.

For the CDR3, the DNA is TGCAGCGTGGTCCTGGGACAGGGGCTAATTCTCTACGAGCAGTACTTC. This translates into CSVVLGQGLILYEQYF. The chain has TRBV29-1 and TRBJ2-7; 10 positions match TRBD1. This CDR3 spans 16 amino acids. Looked up from germline, CDR1 is SQVTM and CDR2 is ANQGSEA. After removal of 6 bases from V and 3 bases from J, the junction contained 14 bases not matched to a gene.

This sequence joins TRBV15 and TRBJ2-2, with TRBD1 as a possible D gene (6 bases). The CDR3 has 14 residues. Germline loops: CDR1 LNHNV, CDR2 YYDKDF (reference sequence). V lost 1 base to trimming and J lost 7 bases, with 10 bases between them. CDR3 DNA sequence: TGTGCCACCAGCAGAGGCCCCAGGGGCGGGGAGCTGTTTTTT. Protein sequence: CATSRGPRGGELFF.

CDR3 amino acids: CASSLVGGLSTDTQYF. In DNA form, the CDR3 reads TGCGCCAGCAGCTTGGTCGGGGGACTAAGCACAGATACGCAGTATTTT. The J gene is TRBJ2-3, the V gene TRBV5-1; TRBD2 matches at 7 bases. Germline V CDR1 and CDR2: SGHRS, YFSETQ. V trimming: 0 bases; J trimming: 0 bases; junction bases outside the gene matches: 4. CDR3 length: 16 amino acids.

The chain employs TRBV13 and TRBJ2-4, with 8 bases fitting TRBD1. Germline CDR1 and CDR2: PRHDT and FYEKMQ (reference sequence). The CDR3 extends over 16 amino acids. J lost 7 bases, V lost 4 bases, and 12 bases had no gene match. This chain's CDR3 is CASSSALRGQGNIQYF. The CDR3 DNA reads as TGTGCCAGCAGCTCAGCCCTCAGGGGGCAGGGCAACATTCAGTACTTC.

V usage is TRBV27 and J usage is TRBJ1-1; the D gene is possibly TRBD1 (5 bases). The CDR3 contains 15 residues. Between the trimmed V and J ends, which lost 2 bases and 0 bases, there was a span of 10 bases. Per the germline V gene, CDR1 is MNHEY and CDR2 is SMNVEV (reference sequence). The CDR3 nucleotides read TGTGCCAGCAGTTTAACAGGACACATGAACACTGAAGCTTTCTTT. Its translation is CASSLTGHMNTEAFF.

V gene TRBV6-1 combines with J gene TRBJ2-2; weak D call: TRBD1 (6 bases). Germline V CDR1 and CDR2: MNHNS, SASEGT. V was cut by 6 bases and J by 1 base, with 6 bases left in between. CDR3 length: 13 amino acids. The CDR3: CASRQGNTGELFF. The CDR3 nucleotides read TGTGCCAGCAGACAGGGGAACACCGGGGAGCTGTTTTTT.

The V gene is TRBV6-5, the J gene TRBJ1-2, with TRBD1 identical over 8 bases. CDR1 and CDR2 (germline): MNHEY, SVGAGI. V trimming: 0 bases; J trimming: 4 bases; junction bases outside the gene matches: 7. The CDR3 length is 16 residues. In DNA form, the CDR3 reads TGTGCCAGCAGTTACTCGACAGGGGAGGTGGGCTATGGCTACACCTTC. Its protein is CASSYSTGEVGYGYTF.

The V call is TRBV20-1, the J call TRBJ2-5; D remains unclear. V was clipped by 4 bases and J by 1 base, with 4 bases between them. CDR3 size: 11 residues. The germline V gene encodes CDR1 DFQATT and CDR2 SNEGSKA (reference sequence). CDR3 region: CSANSQETQYF. As DNA, the CDR3 is TGCAGTGCTAACAGCCAAGAGACCCAGTACTTC.